The following is a T cell receptor (beta chain) sequence with its context. Antigen unknown. Here immunoSEQ multiplex PCR was the method, and the copy in TCRdb shows in-frame clones only, minus some. The sample consists of more than 60,000 clones, about 90% of them appearing once. These data come from a study of graft-versus-host responses after intestinal transplantation. As for the study in general: Recipients received multivisceral, liver-intestinal, or isolated intestinal transplants.

Study-level results: The presence of high graft-versus-host to host-versus-graft clonal ratios in allografts characterized patients with graft-donor T cell macrochimerism.

This sequence originates from a human donor who received an intestinal transplant. The sequencing used unstimulated CD8+ T cells sorted from spleen or lymph node cells, collected before intestinal transplant.

For the CDR3, the DNA is TGTGCCAGCAGGACTGCCATGAACACTGAAGCTTTCTTT. Protein: CASRTAMNTEAFF. The genes are TRBV5-6 and TRBJ1-1; D ambiguous. The CDR3 spans 13 residues. The germline V and J ends were trimmed by 5 bases and 0 bases, with 8 bases remaining between them. Per the germline V gene, CDR1 is SGHDT and CDR2 is YYEEEE.